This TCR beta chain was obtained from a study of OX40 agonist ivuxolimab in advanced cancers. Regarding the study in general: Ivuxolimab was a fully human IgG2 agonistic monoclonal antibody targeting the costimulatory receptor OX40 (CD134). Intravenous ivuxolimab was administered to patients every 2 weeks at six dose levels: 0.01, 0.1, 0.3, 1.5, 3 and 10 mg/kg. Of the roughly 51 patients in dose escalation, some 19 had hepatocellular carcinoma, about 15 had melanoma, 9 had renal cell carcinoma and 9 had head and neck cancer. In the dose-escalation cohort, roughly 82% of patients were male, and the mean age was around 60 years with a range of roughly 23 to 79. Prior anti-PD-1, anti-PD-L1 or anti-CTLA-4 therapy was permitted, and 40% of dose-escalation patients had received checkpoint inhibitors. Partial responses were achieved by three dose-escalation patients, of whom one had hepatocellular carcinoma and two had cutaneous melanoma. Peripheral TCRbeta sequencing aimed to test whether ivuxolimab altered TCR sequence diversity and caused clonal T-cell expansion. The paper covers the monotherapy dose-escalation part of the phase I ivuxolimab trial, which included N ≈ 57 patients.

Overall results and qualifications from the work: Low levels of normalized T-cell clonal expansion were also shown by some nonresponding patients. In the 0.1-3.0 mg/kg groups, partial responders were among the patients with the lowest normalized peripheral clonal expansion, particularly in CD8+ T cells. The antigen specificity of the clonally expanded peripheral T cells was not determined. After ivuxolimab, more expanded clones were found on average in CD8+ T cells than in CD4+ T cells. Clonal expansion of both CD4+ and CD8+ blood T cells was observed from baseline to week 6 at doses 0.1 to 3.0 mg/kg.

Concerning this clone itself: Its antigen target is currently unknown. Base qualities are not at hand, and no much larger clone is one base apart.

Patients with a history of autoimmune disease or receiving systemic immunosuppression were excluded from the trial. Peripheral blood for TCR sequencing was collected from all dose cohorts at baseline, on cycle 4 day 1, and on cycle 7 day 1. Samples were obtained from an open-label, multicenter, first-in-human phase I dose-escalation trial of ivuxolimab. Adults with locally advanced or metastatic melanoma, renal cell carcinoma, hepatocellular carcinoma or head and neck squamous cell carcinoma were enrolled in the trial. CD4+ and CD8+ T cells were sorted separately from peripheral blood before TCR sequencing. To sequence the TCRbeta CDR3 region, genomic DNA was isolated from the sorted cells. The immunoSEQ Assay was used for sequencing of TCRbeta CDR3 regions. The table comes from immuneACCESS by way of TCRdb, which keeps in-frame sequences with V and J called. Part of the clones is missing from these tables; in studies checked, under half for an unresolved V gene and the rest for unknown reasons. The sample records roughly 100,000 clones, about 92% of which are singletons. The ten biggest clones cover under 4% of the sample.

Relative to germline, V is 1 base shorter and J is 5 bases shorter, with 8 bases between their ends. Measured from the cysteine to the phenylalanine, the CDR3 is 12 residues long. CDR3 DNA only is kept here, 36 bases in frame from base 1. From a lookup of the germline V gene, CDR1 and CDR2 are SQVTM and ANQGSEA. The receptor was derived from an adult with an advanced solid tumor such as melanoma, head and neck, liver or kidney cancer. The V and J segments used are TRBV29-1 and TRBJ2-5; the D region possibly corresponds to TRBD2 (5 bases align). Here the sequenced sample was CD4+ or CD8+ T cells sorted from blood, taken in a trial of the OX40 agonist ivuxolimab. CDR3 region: CSVEVGGETQYF. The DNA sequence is TGCAGCGTTGAAGTTGGCGGGGAGACCCAGTACTTC.